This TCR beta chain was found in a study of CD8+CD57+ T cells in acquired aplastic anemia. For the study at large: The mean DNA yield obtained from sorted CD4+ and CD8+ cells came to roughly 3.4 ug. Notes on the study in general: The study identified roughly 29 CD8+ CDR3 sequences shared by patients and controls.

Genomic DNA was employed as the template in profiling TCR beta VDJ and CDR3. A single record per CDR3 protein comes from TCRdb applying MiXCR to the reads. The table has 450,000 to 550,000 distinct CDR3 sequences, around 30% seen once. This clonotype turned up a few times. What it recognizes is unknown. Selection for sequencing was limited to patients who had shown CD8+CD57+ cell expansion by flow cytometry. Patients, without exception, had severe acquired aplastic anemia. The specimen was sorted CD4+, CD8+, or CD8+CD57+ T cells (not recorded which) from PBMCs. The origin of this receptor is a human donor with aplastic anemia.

CDR3 DNA sequence: TGTGCCAGCAGCCAAGACAGGGAGTACTCTGGGGCCAACGTCCTGACTTTC. Its translation: CASSQDREYSGANVLTF. The chain employs TRBV14 and TRBJ2-6; D is perhaps TRBD1 or TRBD2 (5 bases each). The CDR3 has 17 residues. Germline V lookup: CDR1 SGHDN, CDR2 FVKESK. Trimming left V 0 bases short and J 0 bases short, with 9 bases between.